A selection of T cell receptor beta chains follows, all from one sample in a study of blood T cell repertoires in COVID-19. Libraries were prepared by immunoSEQ multiplex PCR; TCRdb keeps only in-frame clonotypes and omits some of them. The sample consists of about 250,000 clones, 70% to 90% of them appearing once. Sequencing was performed on peripheral blood. The receptors stem from an elderly man with acute or convalescent COVID-19. CDR3s include the opening cysteine and the closing phenylalanine or tryptophan. The order of the fields is J gene, clone size, V gene, D gene, CDR3 protein. D genes are given only for firm matches. Clone size is given for some rows only: seen once, a few or many times, or a class if the clone is expanded.

J: TRBJ2-1; size: NA; V: TRBV20-1; D: NA; CDR3: CSAKRADEQFF
J: TRBJ1-2; size: NA; V: TRBV14; D: NA; CDR3: CASSPRRGAGYGYTF
J: TRBJ1-5; size: NA; V: TRBV4-1; D: NA; CDR3: CASSPGLLSNQPQHF
J: TRBJ2-3; size: NA; V: TRBV5-1; D: TRBD2; CDR3: CASSSGTSGSADTQYF
J: TRBJ1-3; size: NA; V: TRBV5-1; D: NA; CDR3: CASSLAYGQLNTIYF
J: TRBJ2-3; size: NA; V: TRBV7-2; D: TRBD2; CDR3: CASSFSGSGRSTDTQYF
J: TRBJ2-7; size: NA; V: TRBV7-9; D: NA; CDR3: CASSLGQGGPYEQYF
J: TRBJ2-6; size: NA; V: TRBV24-1; D: NA; CDR3: CATSERISGANVLTF
J: TRBJ1-1; size: NA; V: TRBV14; D: NA; CDR3: CASSLYGGNTEAFF
J: TRBJ1-1; size: NA; V: TRBV29-1; D: NA; CDR3: CSVVWQGNTEAFF
J: TRBJ2-1; size: NA; V: TRBV6-2/TRBV6-3; D: NA; CDR3: CASSYLAASSSYNEQFF
J: TRBJ2-7; size: once; V: TRBV21-1; D: NA; CDR3: CASSRRGKQGVGSYEQYF
J: TRBJ1-4; size: once; V: TRBV23-1; D: TRBD1; CDR3: CASSQFKDRERSVDEKLFF
J: TRBJ2-1; size: NA; V: TRBV9; D: TRBD2; CDR3: CASSVREKFHEQFF
J: TRBJ1-1; size: NA; V: TRBV11-1; D: NA; CDR3: CASRPTTASNTEAFF
J: TRBJ2-7; size: NA; V: TRBV18; D: TRBD2; CDR3: CASSPTGTTYEQYF
J: TRBJ2-7; size: NA; V: TRBV20-1; D: TRBD2; CDR3: CSASRYSGTSGRQGDEQYF
J: TRBJ2-2; size: NA; V: TRBV7-9; D: TRBD1; CDR3: CASSAGTANTGELFF
J: TRBJ2-2; size: NA; V: TRBV7-7; D: NA; CDR3: CASSLTVSGELFF
J: TRBJ2-6; size: NA; V: TRBV3-1/TRBV3-2; D: NA; CDR3: CASSPSPTSGANVLTF
J: TRBJ1-2; size: NA; V: TRBV29-1; D: NA; CDR3: CSVPKEGDYGYTF
J: TRBJ2-7; size: NA; V: TRBV19; D: TRBD2; CDR3: CASSNSPFTSGRDYEQYF
J: TRBJ1-2; size: NA; V: TRBV25-1; D: NA; CDR3: CASSELGQAIYGYTF
J: TRBJ2-3; size: NA; V: TRBV7-2; D: TRBD2; CDR3: CASSLVSGGGSTDTQYF
J: TRBJ1-1; size: NA; V: TRBV9; D: TRBD1; CDR3: CASGQGVYTEAFF
J: TRBJ1-3; size: NA; V: TRBV7-2; D: TRBD1; CDR3: CASISDRSSGNTIYF
J: TRBJ1-5; size: NA; V: TRBV6-2/TRBV6-3; D: NA; CDR3: CASSYSYRDQPQHF
J: TRBJ1-2; size: NA; V: TRBV11-2; D: NA; CDR3: CASSFFGGPAMPAYGYTF
J: TRBJ2-1; size: NA; V: TRBV15; D: TRBD2; CDR3: CATSRDLASGRTEQFF
J: TRBJ2-7; size: once; V: TRBV2; D: NA; CDR3: CASSGQGNYEQYF
J: TRBJ2-5; size: NA; V: TRBV7-8; D: TRBD1; CDR3: CASSRAQGQGAQETQYF
J: TRBJ1-5; size: few; V: TRBV23-1; D: NA; CDR3: CASSQQQALGNQPQHF
J: TRBJ2-7; size: NA; V: TRBV7-2; D: TRBD2; CDR3: CASSPRLAGSYEQYF
J: TRBJ1-2; size: NA; V: TRBV6-5; D: TRBD1; CDR3: CASIGLGQGAYGYTF
J: TRBJ2-1; size: NA; V: TRBV29-1; D: TRBD2; CDR3: CSVDGTSGSVFNNEQFF
J: TRBJ2-2; size: few; V: TRBV4-1; D: NA; CDR3: CASSQGPGTGELFF
J: TRBJ2-2; size: few; V: TRBV28; D: TRBD1; CDR3: CATTTGATGELFF
J: TRBJ2-1; size: NA; V: TRBV24-1; D: TRBD2; CDR3: CATSDPRLAGVSEQFF
J: TRBJ2-1; size: once; V: TRBV7-9; D: NA; CDR3: CASSLPGTFPYNEQFF
J: TRBJ2-1; size: NA; V: TRBV6-5; D: NA; CDR3: CASSYSYLPSVNEQFF
J: TRBJ1-1; size: NA; V: TRBV10-3; D: NA; CDR3: CAISEEGENTEAFF
J: TRBJ1-4; size: NA; V: TRBV5-6; D: NA; CDR3: CASSLEFGEEKLFF
J: TRBJ2-6; size: NA; V: TRBV11-3; D: TRBD1; CDR3: CASSTGQFGSSGANVLTF
J: TRBJ2-1; size: NA; V: TRBV5-6; D: NA; CDR3: CASSRRGAYNEQFF
J: TRBJ1-2; size: NA; V: TRBV12-3/TRBV12-4; D: NA; CDR3: CASSFVQNYGYTF